This T cell receptor (beta chain) was obtained from a study of CD8 T cells in Susac syndrome (dated by TCRdb to 2018 to 2020). Regarding the study in general: Among the sequenced Susac syndrome patients, more than 5 had clinically active disease and fewer than ten were in clinical remission. At the time of blood withdrawal, Susac syndrome patients were either therapy-naive, taking corticosteroids (with some also receiving IVIg), or on IVIg alone. The study used repertoire sequencing to test whether antigen drove CD8+ T cell activation and differentiation in Susac syndrome. CD8+ T cell repertoire clonality was compared between approximately 12 healthy donors, around 14 Susac syndrome patients and around 15 multiple sclerosis patients. Broader findings and caveats from the paper: The number of individuals in the TCR sequencing and HLA analysis was recognized as being relatively small. CD8+ repertoires in Susac syndrome showed clonal expansion, which was highest in CD8+ TEMRA cells and was greater in clinically active patients than in remitting patients. In the total CD8+ and CD8+ TEMRA repertoires, more than 15 and five Susac-specific public clones, respectively, were identified.

This clonotype appeared once. No cognate antigen has been identified for it. No base quality information exists; no much larger clone differs at one position. Evidence from a single read is weak. RNA was extracted using the RNeasy kit, and about 0.5 to 1 ug of the RNA was reverse transcribed with random hexamers. The immunoSEQ multiplex PCR assay, covering 54 Vbeta and 13 Jbeta segments, was used to amplify TCR beta CDR3 regions. Bias from PCR amplification was corrected by using a synthetic template baseline for primer optimization and for computational correction. For the original study's pipeline: Only productive sequences were kept, with reads annotated to V, D and J genes according to IMGT and analyzed in immunoSEQ Analyzer. To calculate clonality, Shannon entropy was normalized by log2 of the number of productive unique sequences and then subtracted from one. For each patient and control, public and private clones were evaluated within the 100 most prevalent clones. Susac-specific clones were defined as absent from healthy and MS cohorts, around 970 published viral clones and other ImmuneACCESS disease sequences. TCRdb reprocessed the public reads (quality trimming at Q25 with fastp, clone calling with MiXCR) and kept in-frame beta chains. Each CDR3 protein gets just one entry, which takes the most common genes and DNA from the rows behind it. What appears here as the V and J calls and clone size reflects TCRdb's work, not the paper's. For this sample the table gives 100,000 to 150,000 distinct CDR3 sequences, of which 85% to 95% were detected only once. The leading ten clones occupy about 0.28% of the sample.

Reading from cysteine to phenylalanine, the CDR3 counts 14 amino acids. Only the CDR3 DNA stays, 42 bases, in frame from base 1. The germline V gene encodes CDR1 KGHDR and CDR2 SFDVKD. The V end loses 4 bases and the J end loses 4 bases, and a stretch of 10 bases separates them. Peripheral blood CD8+ and CD4+ T cells from healthy donors, Susac syndrome patients and multiple sclerosis patients were profiled using high-throughput TCR beta sequencing. Recently defined diagnostic criteria for definite or probable disease were met by the Susac syndrome patients. CD8+ TEMRA cells were enriched by FACS, while bulk CD8+ and CD4+ T cells were purified by magnetic negative isolation. Blood was drawn into EDTA tubes, processed within 24 hours, and PBMCs were isolated by density gradient centrifugation. PBMCs intended for TCR sequencing were frozen in liquid nitrogen and were later thawed in a 37 degrees C water bath. Purity of sorted or isolated CD4+, CD8+ and CD8+ TEMRA cells was at least 90%.

The chain employs TRBV24-1 and TRBJ2-1; no D gene is confidently identified. This clonotype was obtained from a human donor with Susac syndrome. Sequenced input: CD8+ T cells from PBMCs. The CDR3 amino acid sequence is: CATSDRTVYNEQFF. The DNA reads as follows: TGTGCCACCAGTGACCGGACGGTATACAATGAGCAGTTCTTC.